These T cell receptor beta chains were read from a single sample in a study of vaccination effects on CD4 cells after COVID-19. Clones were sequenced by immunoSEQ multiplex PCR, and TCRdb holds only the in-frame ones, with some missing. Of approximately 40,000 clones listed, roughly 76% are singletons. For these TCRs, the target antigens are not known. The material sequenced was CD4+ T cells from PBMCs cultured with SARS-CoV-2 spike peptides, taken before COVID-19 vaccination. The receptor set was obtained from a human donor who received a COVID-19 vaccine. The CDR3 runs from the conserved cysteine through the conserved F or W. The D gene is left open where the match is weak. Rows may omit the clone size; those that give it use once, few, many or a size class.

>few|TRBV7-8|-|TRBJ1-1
TGTGCCAGCAGCTTAGCGGGCGGGGGAGGAGCTTTCTTT
CASSLAGGGGAFF
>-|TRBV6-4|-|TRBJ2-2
TGTGCCAGCAGTGAGTTTCGGGACACCGGGGAGCTGTTTTTT
CASSEFRDTGELFF
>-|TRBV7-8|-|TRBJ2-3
TGTGCCAGCAGCTGGGGACGGACAGATACGCAGTATTTT
CASSWGRTDTQYF
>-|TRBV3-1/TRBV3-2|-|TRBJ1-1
TGTGCCAGCAGCCAAAGGCGTGAAGCTTTCTTT
CASSQRREAFF
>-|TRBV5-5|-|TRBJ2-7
TGTGCCAGCAGTTCACAGCCGTACGAGCAGTACTTC
CASSSQPYEQYF
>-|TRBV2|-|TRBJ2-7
TGTGCCAGCAGTAGAGAGTCCTACGAGCAGTACTTC
CASSRESYEQYF
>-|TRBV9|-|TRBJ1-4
TGTGCCAGCAGCGCCGGGATTTATGAAAAACTGTTTTTT
CASSAGIYEKLFF
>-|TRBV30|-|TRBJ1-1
TGTGCCTGGAAGACCCCCCTAGACGGAGTCATGAACACTGAAGCTTTCTTT
CAWKTPLDGVMNTEAFF
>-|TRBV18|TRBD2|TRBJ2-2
TGTGCCAGCTCACCCTCCGATGTGTGGCTAGCGGGAACCGGGGAGCTGTTTTTT
CASSPSDVWLAGTGELFF
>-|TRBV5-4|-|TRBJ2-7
TGTGCCAGCAGCTTGGTTGGTAACAGCGACGAGCAGTACTTC
CASSLVGNSDEQYF
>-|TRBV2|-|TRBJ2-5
TGTGCCAGCAGGATTAGGACCCAAGAGACCCAGTACTTC
CASRIRTQETQYF
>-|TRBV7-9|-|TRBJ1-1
TGTGCCAGCAGGGACGGGGGGGAAGCTTTCTTT
CASRDGGEAFF
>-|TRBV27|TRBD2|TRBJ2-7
TGTGCCAGCACCGGAACAGGCGTCCGGACTAGCGGGGTTTACGAGCAGTACTTC
CASTGTGVRTSGVYEQYF
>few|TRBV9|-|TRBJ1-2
TGTGCCAGCAGCGGGGGGACCGCAAGAGACTATGGCTACACCTTC
CASSGGTARDYGYTF
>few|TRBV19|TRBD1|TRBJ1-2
TGTGCCACCGACCCCCGGGACAGGGGAGGTGGCTACACCTTC
CATDPRDRGGGYTF
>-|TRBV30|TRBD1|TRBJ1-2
TGTGCCTGGAGTTACAGGGGGCGGGATGGCTACACCTTC
CAWSYRGRDGYTF
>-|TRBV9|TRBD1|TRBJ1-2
TGTGCCAGCAGCCTCGGGACAGGGGATGGCTACACCTTC
CASSLGTGDGYTF
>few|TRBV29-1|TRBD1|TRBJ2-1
TGCAGCGGCCGACAGGGTTTCTACAATGAGCAGTTCTTC
CSGRQGFYNEQFF
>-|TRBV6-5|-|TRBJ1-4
TGTGCCAGCAGTTACTCGCGGACGGTTGGAAATGAAAAACTGTTTTTT
CASSYSRTVGNEKLFF
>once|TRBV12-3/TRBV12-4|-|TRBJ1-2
TGTGCCAGCAATGGCCCCCCCTCCTATGGCTACACCTTC
CASNGPPSYGYTF
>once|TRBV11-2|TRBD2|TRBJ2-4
TGTGCCAGCAGCTTAGGCGGGCTAGCGGGAGCCAAAAACATTCAGTACTTC
CASSLGGLAGAKNIQYF
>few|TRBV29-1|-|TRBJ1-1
TGCAGCGTTTCGGGGAACCTGAACACTGAAGCTTTCTTT
CSVSGNLNTEAFF
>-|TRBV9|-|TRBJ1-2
TGTGCCAGCAGCGCCCAGGGTTACCTTAACTATGGCTACACCTTC
CASSAQGYLNYGYTF
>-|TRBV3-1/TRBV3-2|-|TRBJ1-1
TGTGCCAGCAGCCATACAGACAGAGTAGAAGCTTTCTTT
CASSHTDRVEAFF
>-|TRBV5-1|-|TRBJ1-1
TGCGCCAGCAGCTTGGCAAGGGGCGGCACTGAAGCTTTCTTT
CASSLARGGTEAFF
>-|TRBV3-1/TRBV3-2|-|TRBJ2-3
TGTGCCAGCAGCCAAGTATTAAGCACAGATACGCAGTATTTT
CASSQVLSTDTQYF
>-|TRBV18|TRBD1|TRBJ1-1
TGTGCCAGCTCACCCCGACAGGGGAGGGAAACTGAAGCTTTCTTT
CASSPRQGRETEAFF
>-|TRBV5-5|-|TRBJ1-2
TGTGCCAGCAGCGGAACAGCAGAGAACTATGGCTACACCTTC
CASSGTAENYGYTF
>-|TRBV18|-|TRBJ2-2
TGTGCCAGCTCACCGATTCGAAACACCGGGGAGCTGTTTTTT
CASSPIRNTGELFF
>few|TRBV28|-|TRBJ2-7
TGTGCCAGCAGTCAGGAGGGTTCTTACGAGCAGTACTTC
CASSQEGSYEQYF
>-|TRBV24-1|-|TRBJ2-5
TGTGCCACCAGTGATTTAGCGGGAGAGACCCAGTACTTC
CATSDLAGETQYF
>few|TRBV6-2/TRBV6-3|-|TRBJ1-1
TGTGCCAGCAGTTACTTGAGGGGCACTGAAGCTTTCTTT
CASSYLRGTEAFF
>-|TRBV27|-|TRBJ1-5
TGTGCCAGCAGTTTATCACAGGGAGTCAATCAGCCCCAGCATTTT
CASSLSQGVNQPQHF
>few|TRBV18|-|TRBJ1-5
TGTGCCAGCTCTCCCGACAGACATCAGCCCCAGCATTTT
CASSPDRHQPQHF
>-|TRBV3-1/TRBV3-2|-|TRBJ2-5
TGTGCCAGCAGCCTTCGGGGACAAGAGACCCAGTACTTC
CASSLRGQETQYF
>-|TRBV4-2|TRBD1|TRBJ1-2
TGTGCCAGCAGCCAAGACGGGGACAGCTATTTTGGCTACACCTTC
CASSQDGDSYFGYTF
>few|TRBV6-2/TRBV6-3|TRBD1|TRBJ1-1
TGTGCCAGCAGTTATGGTCGCGGACAGGGAGAAGCTTTCTTT
CASSYGRGQGEAFF
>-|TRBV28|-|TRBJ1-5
TGTGCCAGCAGTCAGCTAGGCAGCCTACCCAATCAGCCCCAGCATTTT
CASSQLGSLPNQPQHF
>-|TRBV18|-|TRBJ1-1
TGTGCCAGCTCACTTCAGGAAGGGAACACTGAAGCTTTCTTT
CASSLQEGNTEAFF
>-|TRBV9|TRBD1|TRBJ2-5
TGTGCCAGCAGCACTCGGACAGGGGAGACGGAGACCCAGTACTTC
CASSTRTGETETQYF
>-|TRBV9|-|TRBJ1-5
TGTGCCAGCAGCGTAGGTGGGGGGGAAAGTCAGCCCCAGCATTTT
CASSVGGGESQPQHF
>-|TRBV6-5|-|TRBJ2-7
TGTGCCAGCAGGGACAGCTCCTACGAGCAGTACTTC
CASRDSSYEQYF
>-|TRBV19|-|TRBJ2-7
TGTGCCAGTAGTAGGAGAAAGGGAGAGGGCTCCTACGAGCAGTACTTC
CASSRRKGEGSYEQYF
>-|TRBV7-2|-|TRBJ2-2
TGTGCCAGCAGCTTAAGGACCAATTGGGGGGAGCTGTTTTTT
CASSLRTNWGELFF